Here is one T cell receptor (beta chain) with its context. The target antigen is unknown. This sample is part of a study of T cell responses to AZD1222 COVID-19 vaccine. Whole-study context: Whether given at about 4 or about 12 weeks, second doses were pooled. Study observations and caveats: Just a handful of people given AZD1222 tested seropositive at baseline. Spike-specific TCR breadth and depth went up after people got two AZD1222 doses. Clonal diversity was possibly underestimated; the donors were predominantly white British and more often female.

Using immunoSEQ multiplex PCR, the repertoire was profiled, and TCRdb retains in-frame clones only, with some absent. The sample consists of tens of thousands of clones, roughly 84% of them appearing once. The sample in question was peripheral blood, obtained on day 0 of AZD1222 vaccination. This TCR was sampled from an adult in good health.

The CDR3 sequence: CASSVGYTIYNEQFF. The CDR3 DNA is TGTGCCAGCAGCGTAGGCTATACAATTTACAATGAGCAGTTCTTC. The chain employs TRBV9 and TRBJ2-1; no clear D. The CDR3 is 15 residues long. Between the trimmed V and J ends, which lost 0 bases and 4 bases, there was a span of 11 bases. Germline V gene data show CDR1 as SGDLS and CDR2 as YYNGEE.